This T cell receptor (beta chain) comes out of a study of T cell changes during pregnancy in multiple sclerosis. Looked up from germline, CDR1 is SGHTA and CDR2 is FQGNSA. This CDR3 is built from 14 residues. The J segment lost 1 base and the V segment lost 6 bases, leaving 4 bases of the junction unmatched. Assay: immunoSEQ multiplex PCR; the TCRdb copy retains only in-frame clones and omits some. The data show under 110,000 clones, under 95% seen once. The sample was peripheral blood, taken before pregnancy. This sequence originates from a female donor with multiple sclerosis, enrolled in a pregnancy study. V usage is TRBV7-2 and J usage is TRBJ2-3; TRBD1 agrees at 7 bases. This CDR3 is CASSDRARTDTQYF. DNA for the CDR3: TGTGCCAGCAGTGACAGGGCCCGCACAGATACGCAGTATTTT.